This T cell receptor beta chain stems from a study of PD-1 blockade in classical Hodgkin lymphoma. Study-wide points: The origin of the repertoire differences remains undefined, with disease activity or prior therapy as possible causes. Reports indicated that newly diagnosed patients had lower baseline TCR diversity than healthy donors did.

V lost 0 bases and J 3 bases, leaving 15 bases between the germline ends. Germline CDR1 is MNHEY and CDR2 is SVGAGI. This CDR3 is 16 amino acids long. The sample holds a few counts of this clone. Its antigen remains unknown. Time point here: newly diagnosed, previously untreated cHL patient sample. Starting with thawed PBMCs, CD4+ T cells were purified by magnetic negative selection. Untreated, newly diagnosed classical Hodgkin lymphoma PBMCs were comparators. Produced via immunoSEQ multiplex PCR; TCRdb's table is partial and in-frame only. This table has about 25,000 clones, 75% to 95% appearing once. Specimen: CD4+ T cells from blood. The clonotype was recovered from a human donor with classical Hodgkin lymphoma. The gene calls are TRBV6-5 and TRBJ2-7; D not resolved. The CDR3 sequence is CASSYSEVQYGYEQYF. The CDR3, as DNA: TGTGCCAGCAGTTACTCCGAGGTACAGTATGGCTACGAGCAGTACTTC.